The T cell receptor beta chain described here comes from a study of T cells in Graves' hyperthyroidism and ophthalmopathy. Diagnoses used clinical symptoms, serum thyroxine and TRAb, thyroid ultrasound and orbital computed tomography. This clonotype was counted ten times or more. TCR beta CDR3 regions were amplified from RNA transcripts. Researchers ran a first-round RT-PCR on the TCR CDR3 using the HTBI primer set. Using its own MiXCR run on the multiplex PCR reads, TCRdb lists one record per CDR3 protein. The table has a few hundred thousand distinct CDR3 sequences, roughly 16% seen once; the top ten hold under 3.5%. Looked up from germline, CDR1 is SNHLY and CDR2 is FYNNEI. The CDR3 extends over 16 amino acids. V was pared by 7 bases and J by 4 bases, with 13 bases of the junction left unmatched.

Sequences were obtained from blood. This sequence joins TRBV2 and TRBJ2-3, with 8 bases identical to TRBD2. The clonotype comes from a woman aged 40-49 years with Graves' ophthalmopathy. This CDR3 is CASIPHGLASADTQYF. The DNA for the CDR3 is TGTGCCAGCATCCCACACGGACTAGCTTCGGCAGATACGCAGTATTTT.